The 9 T cell receptor beta chains listed next were all sequenced from one sample in a study of blood T cell repertoires in COVID-19. Libraries were prepared by immunoSEQ multiplex PCR; TCRdb keeps only in-frame clonotypes and omits some of them. The table has over 200,000 clones, 84% seen once; the top ten hold less than 2%. Sequencing was done on a sample of PBMCs or T cells enriched from blood (not recorded which). These receptor sequences come from a man aged 55 to 69 who had recovered from COVID-19.

The chain has TRBV6-6 and TRBJ1-3; TRBD1 aligns across 8 bases. CDR3 length: 14 amino acids. J was trimmed by 7 bases and V by 5 bases; bases with no gene match: 7. CDR1 is MNHNY, CDR2 SVGAGI, per germline (reference sequence). CDR3 nucleotide sequence: TGTGCCAGCAGTGACGAACAGGGGGGGAACACCATATATTTT. This gives the protein CASSDEQGGNTIYF.

The chain is built from TRBV11-2 and TRBJ2-1; D is uncertain. The germline V and J ends were trimmed by 5 bases and 2 bases, with 10 bases remaining between them. Germline loops: CDR1 SGHAT, CDR2 FQNNGV. The CDR3 spans 14 residues. CDR3: CASSTRNTYNEQFF. As DNA, the CDR3 is TGTGCCAGCAGCACCAGAAATACCTACAATGAGCAGTTCTTC.

The chain uses TRBV4-3 and TRBJ1-2; D is ambiguous. The germline V and J ends were trimmed by 0 bases and 7 bases, with 12 bases remaining between them. CDR3 length equals 14 residues. The germline gives CDR1 LGHNA, CDR2 YSLEER. CDR3 DNA: TGCGCCAGCAGCCAAGATGTAGGGAGTGGTGGCTACACCTTC. It is translated as CASSQDVGSGGYTF.

This chain links TRBV6-2 or TRBV6-3 with TRBJ2-1; 12 bases align to TRBD2. With 5 bases clipped from V and 10 bases from J, the junction kept 6 bases outside the gene matches. The CDR3 is 14 amino acids. The germline V gene encodes CDR1 MNHEY and CDR2 SVGEGT. The CDR3 here is CASSASGGAREQFF. The CDR3 nucleotides are TGTGCCAGCAGTGCTAGCGGGGGGGCGAGGGAGCAGTTCTTC.

Here the CDR3 DNA reads TGTGCCAGCAGTTCGCACAGTAGCCAAGAGACCCAGTACTTC. As protein: CASSSHSSQETQYF. The rearrangement joins TRBV6-5 to TRBJ2-5; D is unclear. Trimming removed 4 bases from V and 1 base from J, with 10 bases in between. This CDR3 is 14 amino acids long. Germline assignment: CDR1 MNHEY and CDR2 SVGAGI.

The rearrangement links TRBV9 to TRBJ2-3; 9 nucleotides line up with TRBD1. This CDR3 is built from 15 residues. J gave up 3 bases and V 3 bases, and 5 bases lay outside the gene matches. Germline assignment: CDR1 SGDLS and CDR2 YYNGEE. The CDR3 bases are TGTGCCAGCAGCGGACGGGACAGGGCGACAGATACGCAGTATTTT. It specifies CASSGRDRATDTQYF.

The chain joins TRBV5-8 to TRBJ1-5, with D unresolved. With 0 bases removed from V and 4 bases from J, the gap between germline ends came to 2 bases. CDR1 SGHTS and CDR2 YDEGEE come from the germline V gene. The CDR3 length is 12 residues. This CDR3 reads CASSLANQPQHF. DNA for the CDR3: TGTGCCAGCAGCTTGGCGAATCAGCCCCAGCATTTT.

The chain carries TRBV6-1 and TRBJ2-7, with 10 nucleotides matching TRBD2. This CDR3 region has 15 residues. Germline V gives CDR1 MNHNS, CDR2 SASEGT. The J segment lost 2 bases and the V segment lost 3 bases, leaving 4 bases of the junction unmatched. CDR3 bases: TGTGCCAGCAGTGAGCCGGGACTAGCGACCTACGAGCAGTACTTC. This translates into CASSEPGLATYEQYF.

The rearrangement links TRBV7-9 to TRBJ2-5, with 9 bases lining up with TRBD1. Germline values: CDR1 SEHNR, CDR2 FQNEAQ (reference sequence). With V trimmed by 0 bases and J by 5 bases, 4 bases remained unmatched. This CDR3 is built from 15 residues. DNA of the CDR3: TGTGCCAGCAGCTTAGCGGGGACAGGGAAGGAGACCCAGTACTTC. This gives the protein CASSLAGTGKETQYF.